A single TCR beta chain is shown here with its context. Its matching antigen is unknown. A second PCR, run for about 6 to 11 cycles, used a sample-barcoded 5' primer plus a J-beta primer mix. TCRdb ran MiXCR on the 5' RACE reads and lists one entry per CDR3 protein. The sample lists about 1.1 million distinct CDR3 sequences, around two fifths occurring once. This entry belongs to a study of blood T cells in healthy people across ages. General study points: Shifts in expanded clonotypes may have been confounded by donor CMV status, which was unknown. Older age coincided with a roughly linear decline in TCR beta diversity per million T cells. TCR beta diversity was tightly associated with the proportion of naive T cells.

This CDR3 comprises 15 residues. The V gene lost 1 base and the J gene lost 5 bases, with 12 bases spanning the gap. Germline CDR1 SGHAT, CDR2 FQNNGV. Caucasian, healthy and from Russia, the donors were aged between about 6 and 100. The specimen sequenced was blood. This chain connects TRBV11-2 to TRBJ2-1; D not resolved. This clonotype was obtained from a man aged 18 to 30 in good health. The CDR3 coding sequence is TGTGCCAGCAGCTTAGGTCAATCACCAAACAATGAGCAGTTCTTC. It yields the protein CASSLGQSPNNEQFF.